The following is a T cell receptor beta chain sequence with its context. What it binds is not known. This CDR3 has 16 amino acids. The germline CDR1 and CDR2 sequences are SGHAT and FQNNGV. The V gene lost 5 bases and the J gene lost 4 bases, with 18 bases spanning the gap. The assay was immunoSEQ multiplex PCR, and TCRdb's table has in-frame clones only and misses some. Among about 92,000 clones listed, about 93% were seen once. This sample was included in a study of graft-versus-host responses after intestinal transplantation. The J gene is TRBJ2-1, the V gene TRBV11-2, with D possibly being TRBD1 (6 bases). The sequence was collected from a human donor who received an intestinal transplant. The specimen comprised unstimulated CD8+ T cells sorted from spleen or lymph node cells, sampled before intestinal transplant. For the CDR3, the DNA is TGTGCCAGCAGCCTGTCTTGGGGGCGGGTTTACAATGAGCAGTTCTTC. It encodes CASSLSWGRVYNEQFF.